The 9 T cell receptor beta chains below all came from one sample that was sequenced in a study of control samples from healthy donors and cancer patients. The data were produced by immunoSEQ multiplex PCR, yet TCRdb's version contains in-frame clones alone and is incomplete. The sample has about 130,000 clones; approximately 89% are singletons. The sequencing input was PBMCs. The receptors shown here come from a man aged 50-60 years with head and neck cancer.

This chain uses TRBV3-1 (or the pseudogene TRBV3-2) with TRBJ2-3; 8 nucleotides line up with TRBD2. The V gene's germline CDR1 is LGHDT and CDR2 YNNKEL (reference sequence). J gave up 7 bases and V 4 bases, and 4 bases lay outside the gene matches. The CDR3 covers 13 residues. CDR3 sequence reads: CASSLLAEYTQYF. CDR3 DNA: TGTGCCAGCAGCCTACTAGCGGAGTATACGCAGTATTTT.

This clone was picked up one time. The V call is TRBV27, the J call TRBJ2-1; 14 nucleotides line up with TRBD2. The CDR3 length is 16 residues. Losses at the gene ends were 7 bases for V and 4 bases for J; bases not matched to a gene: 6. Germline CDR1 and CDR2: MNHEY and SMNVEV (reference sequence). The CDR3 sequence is CASIPGLAGGYNEQFF. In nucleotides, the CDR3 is TGTGCCAGCATTCCCGGACTAGCGGGGGGTTACAATGAGCAGTTCTTC.

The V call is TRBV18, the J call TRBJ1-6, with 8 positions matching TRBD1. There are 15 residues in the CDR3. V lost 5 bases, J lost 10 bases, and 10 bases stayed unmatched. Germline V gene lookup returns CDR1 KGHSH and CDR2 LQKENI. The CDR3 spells CASSTSTGDGSPLHF. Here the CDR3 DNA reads TGTGCCAGCTCAACCTCGACAGGGGACGGATCACCCCTCCACTTT.

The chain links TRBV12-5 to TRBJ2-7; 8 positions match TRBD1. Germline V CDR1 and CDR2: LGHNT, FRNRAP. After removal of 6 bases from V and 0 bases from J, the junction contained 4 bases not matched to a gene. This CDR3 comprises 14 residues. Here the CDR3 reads CASGPGQGSYEQYF. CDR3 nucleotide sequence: TGTGCTAGTGGACCCGGACAGGGCTCCTACGAGCAGTACTTC.

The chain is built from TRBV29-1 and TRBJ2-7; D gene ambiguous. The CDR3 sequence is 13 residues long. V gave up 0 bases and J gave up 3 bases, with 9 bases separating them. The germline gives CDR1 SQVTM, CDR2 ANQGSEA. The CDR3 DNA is TGCAGCGTTGAAGATACCACCCACTACGAGCAGTACTTC. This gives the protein CSVEDTTHYEQYF.

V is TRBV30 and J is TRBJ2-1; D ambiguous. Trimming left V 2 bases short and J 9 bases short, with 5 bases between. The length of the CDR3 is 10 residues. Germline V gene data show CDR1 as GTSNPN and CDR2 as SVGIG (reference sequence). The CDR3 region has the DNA TGTGCCTGGAGTCTGCGTGAGCAGTTCTTC. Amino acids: CAWSLREQFF.

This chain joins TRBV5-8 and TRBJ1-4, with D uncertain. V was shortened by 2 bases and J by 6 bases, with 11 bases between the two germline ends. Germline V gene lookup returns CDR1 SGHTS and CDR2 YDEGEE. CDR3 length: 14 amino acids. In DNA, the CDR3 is TGTGCCAGCAGCTTTCAAGAGTTAGATGAAAAACTGTTTTTT. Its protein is CASSFQELDEKLFF.

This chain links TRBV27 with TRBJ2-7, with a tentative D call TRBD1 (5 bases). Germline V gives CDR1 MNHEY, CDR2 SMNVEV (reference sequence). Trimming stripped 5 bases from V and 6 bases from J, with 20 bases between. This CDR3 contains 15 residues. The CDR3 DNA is TGTGCCAGCAGTGAGTGGACATACCCCCCAAGCGAGCAGTACTTC. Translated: CASSEWTYPPSEQYF.

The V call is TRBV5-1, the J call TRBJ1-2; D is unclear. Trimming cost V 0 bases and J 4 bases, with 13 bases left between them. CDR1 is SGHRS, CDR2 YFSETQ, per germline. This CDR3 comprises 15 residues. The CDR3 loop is CASSLANTAPYGYTF. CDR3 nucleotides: TGCGCCAGCAGCTTGGCCAATACAGCTCCCTATGGCTACACCTTC.